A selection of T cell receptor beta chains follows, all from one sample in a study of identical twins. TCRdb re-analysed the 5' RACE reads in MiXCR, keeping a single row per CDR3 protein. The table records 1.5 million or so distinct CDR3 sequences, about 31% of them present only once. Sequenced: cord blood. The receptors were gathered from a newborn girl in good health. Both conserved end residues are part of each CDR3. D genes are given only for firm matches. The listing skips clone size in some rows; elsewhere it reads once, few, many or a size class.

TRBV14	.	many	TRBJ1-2	TGTGCCAGCAGTCCAATTCGGGGAAGTGCTGGCTACACCTTC	CASSPIRGSAGYTF
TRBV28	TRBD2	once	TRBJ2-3	TGTGCCAGCAGTTCAACCGGGACTAGCTCAACAGATACGCAGTATTTT	CASSSTGTSSTDTQYF
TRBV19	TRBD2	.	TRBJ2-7	TGTGCCAGTAGTATAGTACTAGCGGGTTCCTACAATGAGCAGTACTTC	CASSIVLAGSYNEQYF
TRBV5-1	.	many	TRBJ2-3	TGCGCCAGCAGCTTTGACGGCATTAGCACAGATACGCAGTATTTT	CASSFDGISTDTQYF
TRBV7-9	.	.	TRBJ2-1	TGTGCCAGCAGCTTAATAAGGGACAATGGGCAGTTCTTC	CASSLIRDNGQFF
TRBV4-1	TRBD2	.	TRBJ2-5	TGCGCCAGCAGCCGAACTAGCGGGGTGGCACAAGGGACCCAGTACTTC	CASSRTSGVAQGTQYF
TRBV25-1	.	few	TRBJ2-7	TGTGCCAGCAGTGATCTGTCGGGGAATGAGCAGTACTTC	CASSDLSGNEQYF
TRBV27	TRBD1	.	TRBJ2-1	TGTGCCAGCACCACCGGACAGGGGGCAAGGTCCTACAATGAGCAGTTCTTC	CASTTGQGARSYNEQFF
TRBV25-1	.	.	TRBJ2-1	TGTGCCAGCAGTGAATCCGCAGGGGTCACCTACAATGAGCAGTTCTTC	CASSESAGVTYNEQFF
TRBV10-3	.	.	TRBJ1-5	TGTGCCATCAGTGACGGCCGAAATCAGCCCCAGCATTTT	CAISDGRNQPQHF
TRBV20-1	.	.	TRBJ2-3	TGCAGTGTGTCGGAGGATCACACAGATACGCAGTATTTT	CSVSEDHTDTQYF
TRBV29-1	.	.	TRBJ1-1	TGCAGCCCACTTAGGGGCACTGGAGCTTTCTTT	CSPLRGTGAFF
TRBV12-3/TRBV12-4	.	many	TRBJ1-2	TGTGCCAGCAGCAAACAACCAAACTATGGCTACACCTTC	CASSKQPNYGYTF
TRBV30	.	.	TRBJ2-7	TGTGCCTGGAGTGTTGCAGGGAGCGGGTACGAGCAGTACTTC	CAWSVAGSGYEQYF
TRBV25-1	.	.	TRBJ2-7	TGTGCCAGCAGTGGATCGCCTACACCTTTTTTCACCTACAATGAGCAGTACTTC	CASSGSPTPFFTYNEQYF
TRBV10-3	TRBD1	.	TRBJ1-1	TGTGCCATCAGTGATGGCGGGACAGGGAACACTGAAGCTTTCTTT	CAISDGGTGNTEAFF
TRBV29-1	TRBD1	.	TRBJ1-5	TGCAGCGTCCTGGACAGGGGACGCAATCAGCCCCAGCATTTT	CSVLDRGRNQPQHF
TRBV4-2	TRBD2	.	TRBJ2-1	TGTGCCAGCAGCCCCTCCAGGTGGGCTAGCGGGAGGGCCCCCTCAGGTGAGCAGTTCTTC	CASSPSRWASGRAPSGEQFF
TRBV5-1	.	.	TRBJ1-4	TGCGCCAGCAGCTTAGGGGCAACTAATGAAGAACTGTTTTTT	CASSLGATNEELFF
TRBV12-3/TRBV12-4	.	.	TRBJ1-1	TGTGCCAGCACCTTGGGGGGGCCGGAGGGGAACACTGAAGCTTTCTTT	CASTLGGPEGNTEAFF
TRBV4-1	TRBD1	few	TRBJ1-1	TGCGCCAGCAGCCAAGAAAGGATGGGGGACAGGAACACTGAAGCTTTCTTT	CASSQERMGDRNTEAFF
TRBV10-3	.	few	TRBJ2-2	TGTGCCATCAGTCCGACTAGTGCCGGGGAGCTGTTTTTT	CAISPTSAGELFF
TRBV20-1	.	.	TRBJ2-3	TGCAGTGCTAGAGGGTTCGCGACTAGTCCGGATACGCAGTATTTT	CSARGFATSPDTQYF
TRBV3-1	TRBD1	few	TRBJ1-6	TGTGCCAGCAGCCATGTCTACCGGGACAGGGTTTCACCCCTCCACTTT	CASSHVYRDRVSPLHF
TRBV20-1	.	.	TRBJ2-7	TGCAGTGTGGCCGCAGATACGCTTGAAGCTTTCTTC	CSVAADTLEAFF
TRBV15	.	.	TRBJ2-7	TGTGCCACCAGCAGAGATAAGATTGTGGGGTACGAGCAGTACTTC	CATSRDKIVGYEQYF
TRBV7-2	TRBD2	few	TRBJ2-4	TGTGCCAGCACCCAAACTAGCGGGGGCACCGTCATTCAGTACTTC	CASTQTSGGTVIQYF
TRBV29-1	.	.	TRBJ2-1	TGCAGCGTTTCCGACTGGGGAAAGGATGAGCAGTTCTTC	CSVSDWGKDEQFF
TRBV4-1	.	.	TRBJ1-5	TGCGCCAGCAGCCAAGATCCCACCTATCAGCCCCAGCATTTT	CASSQDPTYQPQHF
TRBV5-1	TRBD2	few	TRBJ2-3	TGCGCCAGCAGCTCCTGGACTAGCGGGAGGGTTAACTCCACAGATACGCAGTATTTT	CASSSWTSGRVNSTDTQYF
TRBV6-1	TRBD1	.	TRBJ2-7	TGTGCCAGCAGTGACTTGGGACAGGGGGTCTACGAGCAGTACTTC	CASSDLGQGVYEQYF
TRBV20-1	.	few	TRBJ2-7	TGCAGTGCTAGGTGGGAAAACTTCTACGAGCAGTACTTC	CSARWENFYEQYF
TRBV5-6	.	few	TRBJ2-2	TGTGCCAGCAGCTCTGCCGGGGAGCTGTTTTTT	CASSSAGELFF
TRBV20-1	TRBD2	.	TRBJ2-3	TGCAGTGCTACCCCGTCTAGCGGGACCGTCTATACGCAGTATTTT	CSATPSSGTVYTQYF
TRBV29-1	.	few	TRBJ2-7	TGCAGCGGGTTGACAGGGAGGTACGAGCAGTACTTC	CSGLTGRYEQYF
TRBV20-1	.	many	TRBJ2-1	TGCAGTGCTACCGCCGGGACCGCACCCTACAATGAGCAGTTCTTC	CSATAGTAPYNEQFF
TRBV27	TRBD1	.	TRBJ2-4	TGTGCCAGCACCATGGGCAGGGGGCGCGGGAACATTCAGTACTTC	CASTMGRGRGNIQYF
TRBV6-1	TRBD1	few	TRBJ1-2	TGTGCCAGCAGCCAAGGGACAGGGGGCCCGTCGTTAGCTAACTATGGCTACACCTTC	CASSQGTGGPSLANYGYTF
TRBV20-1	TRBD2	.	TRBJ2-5	TGCAGTGTTAGAGTATTCGCTAGCGGGGACCGAGAGACCCAGTACTTC	CSVRVFASGDRETQYF
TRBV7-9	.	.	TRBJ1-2	TGTGCCAGCAGCGTTGCCGGAGGAAGAAACGCTAACTATGGCTACACCTTC	CASSVAGGRNANYGYTF
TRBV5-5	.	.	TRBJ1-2	TGTGCCAGCAGCTCCTACACCTTC	CASSSYTF